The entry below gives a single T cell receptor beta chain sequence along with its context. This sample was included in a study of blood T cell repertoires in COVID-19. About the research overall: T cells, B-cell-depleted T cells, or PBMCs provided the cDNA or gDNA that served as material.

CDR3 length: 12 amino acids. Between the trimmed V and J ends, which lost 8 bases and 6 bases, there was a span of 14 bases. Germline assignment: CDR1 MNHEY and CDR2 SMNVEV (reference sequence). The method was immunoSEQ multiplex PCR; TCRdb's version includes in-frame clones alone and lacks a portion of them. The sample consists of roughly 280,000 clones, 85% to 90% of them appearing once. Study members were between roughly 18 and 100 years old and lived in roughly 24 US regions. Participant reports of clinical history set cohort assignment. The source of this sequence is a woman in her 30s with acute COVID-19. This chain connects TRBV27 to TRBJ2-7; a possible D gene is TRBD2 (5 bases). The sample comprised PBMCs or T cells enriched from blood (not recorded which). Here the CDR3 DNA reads TGTGCCAGCTCCCCGGGATTTAGCGAGCAGTACTTC. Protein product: CASSPGFSEQYF.